The sample holds many counts of the clone carrying this T cell receptor (beta chain). What it recognizes is unknown. Trimming at V came to 4 bases and at J to 2 bases, leaving 4 bases not matched to a gene. This CDR3 comprises 14 residues. Germline loops: CDR1 SGHVS, CDR2 FQNEAQ. The data originate from a study of spatial heterogeneity in lung cancer. Notes on the study in general: Compared with follow-up, resection was when ubiquitous expanded tumor TCRs appeared in blood more.

Time point defined: sample taken at primary tumor resection. The sequenced material consisted of unsorted whole RNA from tumor, nontumor lung or frozen PBMC. The donor population consisted of some 67 patients with untreated, early-stage non-small cell lung cancer. TCR cDNA molecules each had a unique molecular identifier. Each CDR3 protein gets one entry after TCRdb re-called the 5' RACE reads with MiXCR. The sample lists tens of thousands of distinct CDR3 sequences; about an eighth were seen once. This specimen consisted of PBMCs, obtained at surgery. The source of this sequence is a male donor with early-stage non-small cell lung cancer. The chain recombines TRBV7-8 with TRBJ2-7, with TRBD1 identical over 8 bases. Here the CDR3 DNA reads TGTGCCAGCAGCTCCGGGACAGGTCCCTACGAGCAGTACTTC. This gives the protein CASSSGTGPYEQYF.